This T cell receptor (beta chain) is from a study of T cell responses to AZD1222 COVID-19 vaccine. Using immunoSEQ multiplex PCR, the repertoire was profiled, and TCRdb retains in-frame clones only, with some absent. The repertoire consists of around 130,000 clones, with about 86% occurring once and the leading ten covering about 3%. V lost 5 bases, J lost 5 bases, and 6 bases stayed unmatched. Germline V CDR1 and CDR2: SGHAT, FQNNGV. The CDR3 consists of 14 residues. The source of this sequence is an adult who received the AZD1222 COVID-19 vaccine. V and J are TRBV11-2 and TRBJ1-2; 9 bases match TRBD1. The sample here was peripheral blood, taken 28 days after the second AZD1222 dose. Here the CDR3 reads CASSPTGGIYGYTF. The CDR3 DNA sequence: TGTGCCAGCAGCCCGACAGGGGGTATTTATGGCTACACCTTC.